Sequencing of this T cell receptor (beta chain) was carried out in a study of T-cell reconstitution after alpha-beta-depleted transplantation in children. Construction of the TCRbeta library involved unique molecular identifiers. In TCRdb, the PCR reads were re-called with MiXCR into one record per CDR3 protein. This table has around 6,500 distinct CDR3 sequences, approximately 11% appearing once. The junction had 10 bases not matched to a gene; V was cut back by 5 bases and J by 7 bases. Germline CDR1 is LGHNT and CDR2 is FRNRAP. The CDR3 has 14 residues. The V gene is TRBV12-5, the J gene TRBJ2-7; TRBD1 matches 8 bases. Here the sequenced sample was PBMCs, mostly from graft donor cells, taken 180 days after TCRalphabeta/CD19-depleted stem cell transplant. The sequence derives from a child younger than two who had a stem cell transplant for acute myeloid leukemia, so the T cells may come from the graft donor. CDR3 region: CASGNPGQDIEQYF. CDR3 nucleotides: TGTGCTAGTGGTAACCCGGGACAGGATATAGAGCAGTACTTC.